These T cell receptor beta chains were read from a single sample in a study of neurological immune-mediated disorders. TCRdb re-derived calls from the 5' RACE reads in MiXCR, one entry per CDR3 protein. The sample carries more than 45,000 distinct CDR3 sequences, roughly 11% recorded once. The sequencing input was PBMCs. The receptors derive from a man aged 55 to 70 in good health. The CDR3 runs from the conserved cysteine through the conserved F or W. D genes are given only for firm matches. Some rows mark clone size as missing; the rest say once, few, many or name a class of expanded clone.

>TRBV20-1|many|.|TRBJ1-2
TGCAGTGCTAGTCGGCAGGGGTTTAACTATGGCTACACCTTC
CSASRQGFNYGYTF
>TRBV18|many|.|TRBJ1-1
TGTGCCAGCTCACCACGGGGAGGGGAATGGAACACTGAAGCTTTCTTT
CASSPRGGEWNTEAFF
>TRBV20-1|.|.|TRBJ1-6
TGCAGTGCCTACAGGGAACTTAATTCACCCCTCCACTTT
CSAYRELNSPLHF
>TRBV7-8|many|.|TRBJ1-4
TGTGCCAGCAGCCATAACAGGGCCGGTAATGAAAAACTGTTTTTT
CASSHNRAGNEKLFF
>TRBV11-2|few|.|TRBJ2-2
TGTGCCAGCAGCTTTTTCGGCACGAACACCGGGGAGCTGTTTTTT
CASSFFGTNTGELFF
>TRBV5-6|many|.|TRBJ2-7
TGTGCCAGCAGCTTGGGTGTCAGCTCCTACGAGCAGTACTTC
CASSLGVSSYEQYF
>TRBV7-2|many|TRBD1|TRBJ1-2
TGTGCCAGCAGCCCGACAGGGAACTATGGCTACACCTTC
CASSPTGNYGYTF
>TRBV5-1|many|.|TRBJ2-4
TGCGCCAGCAGCTTGGGACAGACCTCTTTAGCCAAAAACATTCAGTACTTC
CASSLGQTSLAKNIQYF
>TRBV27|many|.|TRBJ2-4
TGTGCCAGCAGTTTAAACGGGCAGGGAAACATTCAGTACTTC
CASSLNGQGNIQYF
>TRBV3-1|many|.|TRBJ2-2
TGTGCCAGCAGCCAAGATCGAGGAAGTCAAACCCGGTCCGGGGAGCTGTTTTTT
CASSQDRGSQTRSGELFF
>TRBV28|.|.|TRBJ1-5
TGTGCCAGCAGTTTATCAGTGGGTCGGCAGGCTAGCAATCAGCCCCAGCATTTT
CASSLSVGRQASNQPQHF
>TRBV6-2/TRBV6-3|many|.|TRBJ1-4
TGTGCCAGCAGTCCCGGGACCTCCGGGGAATCGGATTTT
CASSPGTSGESDF
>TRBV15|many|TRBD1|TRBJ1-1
TGTGCCACCAGCACGACCCCAGGGGGCGGCACTGAAGCTTTCTTT
CATSTTPGGGTEAFF
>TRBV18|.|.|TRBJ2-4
TGTGCCAGCTCACAACAGGGAATTCGTGACAAAAACATTCAGTACTTC
CASSQQGIRDKNIQYF
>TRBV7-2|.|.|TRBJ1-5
TGTGCCAGCAGCAACGGACTGGGACAACGAAATCAGCCCCAGCATTTT
CASSNGLGQRNQPQHF
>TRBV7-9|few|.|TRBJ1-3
TGTGCCAGCAGCTTGAGGGCCAAAGCTGGAAACACCATATATTTT
CASSLRAKAGNTIYF
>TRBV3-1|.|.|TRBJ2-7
TGTACCAGCAGACAAGTCGGGTACGAGCAGTACTTC
CTSRQVGYEQYF
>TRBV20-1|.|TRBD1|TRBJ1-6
TGCAGTGCTAGAGACCCAAACAGGGGCTCTTTGGGCTCCTATAATTCACCCCTCCACTTT
CSARDPNRGSLGSYNSPLHF
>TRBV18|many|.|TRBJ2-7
TGTGCCAGCTCACCTCCGACAGGGGAGGGCGAGCAGTACTTC
CASSPPTGEGEQYF
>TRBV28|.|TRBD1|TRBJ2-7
TGTGCCAGCAGTCCCCTCCCGGGACAGGGCTACGAGCAGTACTTC
CASSPLPGQGYEQYF
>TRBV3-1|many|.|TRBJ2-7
TGTGCCAGCAGCCTCACGGCGGGCGGCCACGAGCAGTACTTC
CASSLTAGGHEQYF
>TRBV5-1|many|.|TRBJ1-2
TGCGCCAGCAGCCTAACCGTGGGCGGCTACACCTTC
CASSLTVGGYTF
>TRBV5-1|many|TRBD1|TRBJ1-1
TGCGCCAGCAGCACCGCCGGGACAGGAATTTGGAACACTGAAGCTTTCTTT
CASSTAGTGIWNTEAFF
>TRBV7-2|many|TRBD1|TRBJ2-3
TGTGCCAGCAGCCTGCAGGGGGCAGATACGCAGTATTTT
CASSLQGADTQYF
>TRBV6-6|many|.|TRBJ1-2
TGTGCCAGCAGTTCCACACCCGACAAGGGGGATCACTATGGCTACACCTTC
CASSSTPDKGDHYGYTF
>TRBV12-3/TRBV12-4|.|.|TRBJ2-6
TGTGCCAGCAGTTTCGCCCCTGGGGTCCTGGTGGGCACTGGGGCCAACGTCCTGACTTTC
CASSFAPGVLVGTGANVLTF
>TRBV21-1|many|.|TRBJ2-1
TGTGCCAGCAGCAAAGGGGGCCCCACCTACAATGAGCAGTTCTTC
CASSKGGPTYNEQFF
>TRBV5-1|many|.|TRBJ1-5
TGCGCCAGCAGCTCCGGGGGGGGGGACAATCAGCCCCAGCATTTT
CASSSGGGDNQPQHF
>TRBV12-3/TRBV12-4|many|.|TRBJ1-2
TGTGCCAGCAGTGCCAACCGGGACGCAGTTAACTATGGCTACACCTTC
CASSANRDAVNYGYTF
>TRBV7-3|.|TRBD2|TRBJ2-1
TGTGCCGGCAGCCCAAATAGCGGGGGGCCCAACGGGGGGAATGAGCAGTTCTTC
CAGSPNSGGPNGGNEQFF
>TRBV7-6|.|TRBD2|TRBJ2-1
TGTGCCAGCAGTCCTAGACTAGCGGGGGATTCCCGAACAAATGAGCAGTTCTTC
CASSPRLAGDSRTNEQFF
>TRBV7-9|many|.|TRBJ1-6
TGTGCCAGCAGCACAACGGGGGTCGATTCACCCCTCCACTTT
CASSTTGVDSPLHF
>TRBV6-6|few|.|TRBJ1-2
TGTGCCAGCAGTTACTCGAGGGGGGGCGATGGCTACACCTTC
CASSYSRGGDGYTF
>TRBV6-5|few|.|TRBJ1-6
TGTGCCAGCAGACCTCCCTCTGGGCAGGGGAAGACTTCACCCCTCCACTTT
CASRPPSGQGKTSPLHF
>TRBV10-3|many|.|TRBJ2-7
TGTGCCATCAGTGAGTCGAACAACGAGCAGTACTTC
CAISESNNEQYF
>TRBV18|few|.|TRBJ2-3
TGTGCCAGCTCACCCCTAACCGACAGGAGCCCCACAGATACGCAGTATTTT
CASSPLTDRSPTDTQYF
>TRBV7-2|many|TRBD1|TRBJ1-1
TGTGCCAGCAGCTTAAGCGGGGGGACAGGGACTGAAGCTTTCTTT
CASSLSGGTGTEAFF
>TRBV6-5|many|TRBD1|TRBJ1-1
TGTGCCAGCAGTTACAGGACAGGGGGCGGAAAGGCTTTCTTT
CASSYRTGGGKAFF
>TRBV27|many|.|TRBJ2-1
TGTGCCAGCAGTTCCTACGGGAGCTCCTACAATGAGCAGTTCTTC
CASSSYGSSYNEQFF
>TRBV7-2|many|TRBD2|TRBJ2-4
TGTGCCAGCAGCTTAGGGTCACCGGGACTAACGATTCAGTACTTC
CASSLGSPGLTIQYF
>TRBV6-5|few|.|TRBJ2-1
TGTGCCAGCAGTTTCGGACCCGGCGGTGAGCAGTTCTTC
CASSFGPGGEQFF
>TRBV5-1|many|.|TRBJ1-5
TGCGCCAGCAGCTTGTTCACCGGTCAGCCCCAGCATTTT
CASSLFTGQPQHF
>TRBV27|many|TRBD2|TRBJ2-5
TGTGCCAGCAGTTTATCCTCGGACGGGGGGTGGGAGACCCAGTACTTC
CASSLSSDGGWETQYF
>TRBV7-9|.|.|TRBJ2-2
TGTGCCAGCAGCTTAGTAGGGGCCGGGGAGCCGTTTTTT
CASSLVGAGEPFF